Listed below are T cell receptor beta chains from one sample, sequenced in a study of blood T cell repertoires in COVID-19. TCRdb's copy holds only in-frame clones and misses some; the assay was immunoSEQ multiplex PCR. The data show about 98,000 clones, almost 80% seen once. The sequencing input was peripheral blood. The receptors derive from a man between 60 and 75 years old with active or convalescent COVID-19. Both conserved end residues are part of each CDR3. A D gene is named only where the DNA matches it firmly. Clone size appears in some rows only: once, few, many, or a class for an expanded clone.

V gene,D gene,clone size,J gene,CDR3 protein,CDR3 DNA
TRBV10-3,TRBD1,once,TRBJ1-5,CAISGTGQGAIQPQHF,TGTGCCATCAGTGGAACGGGACAGGGGGCGATTCAGCCCCAGCATTTT
TRBV28,TRBD2,-,TRBJ2-7,CASSLGGGGSYEQYF,TGTGCCAGCAGTTTAGGTGGGGGGGGGTCCTACGAGCAGTACTTC
TRBV29-1,-,-,TRBJ1-4,CSVTASTNEKLFF,TGCAGCGTCACAGCTTCAACTAATGAAAAACTGTTTTTT
TRBV6-1,TRBD1,-,TRBJ2-7,CASSEDRGLNEQYF,TGTGCCAGCAGTGAAGACAGGGGGCTAAACGAGCAGTACTTC
TRBV4-1,TRBD1,-,TRBJ2-2,CASSQDPGQGRNTGELFF,TGCGCCAGCAGCCAAGATCCCGGACAGGGGCGGAACACCGGGGAGCTGTTTTTT
TRBV6-5,-,-,TRBJ2-7,CASSYSVGHKGYEQYF,TGTGCCAGCAGTTACTCAGTGGGACACAAAGGCTACGAGCAGTACTTC
TRBV25-1,-,-,TRBJ1-1,CASKGHLNTEAFF,TGTGCCAGCAAAGGACACTTAAACACTGAAGCTTTCTTT
TRBV4-1,-,-,TRBJ2-7,CASSQAPRGYEQYF,TGCGCCAGCAGCCAAGCACCACGCGGGTACGAGCAGTACTTC
TRBV27,TRBD1,many,TRBJ1-2,CASSARGRGLEGYTF,TGTGCCAGCAGCGCACGCGGCAGGGGGTTAGAGGGCTACACCTTC
TRBV30,-,-,TRBJ2-1,CAWSVGGYNEQFF,TGTGCCTGGAGTGTAGGCGGCTACAATGAGCAGTTCTTC
TRBV10-1,-,-,TRBJ2-4,CASSDHRPGDIQYF,TGCGCCAGCAGTGATCATCGACCAGGGGACATTCAGTACTTC
TRBV5-1,-,-,TRBJ1-2,CASTPGEEMNYGYTF,TGCGCCAGCACCCCTGGGGAGGAGATGAACTATGGCTACACCTTC
TRBV28,TRBD1,-,TRBJ1-5,CASSPGQRNQPQHF,TGTGCCAGCAGTCCGGGACAGCGCAATCAGCCCCAGCATTTT
TRBV9,-,-,TRBJ1-6,CASDPTEGYNSPLHF,TGTGCCAGCGACCCCACCGAGGGATATAATTCACCCCTCCACTTT
TRBV11-2,-,-,TRBJ2-1,CASSLGTAYNEQFF,TGTGCCAGCAGCTTAGGGACAGCCTACAATGAGCAGTTCTTC
TRBV18,-,-,TRBJ2-1,CASSPRVGGLEQFF,TGTGCCAGCTCACCAAGGGTAGGGGGATTGGAGCAGTTCTTC
TRBV5-4,-,-,TRBJ2-3,CASSRSADTQYF,TGTGCCAGCAGTCGGTCCGCAGATACGCAGTATTTT
TRBV14,-,-,TRBJ2-6,CASSHSAGANVLTF,TGTGCCAGCAGCCACTCAGCTGGGGCCAACGTCCTGACTTTC
TRBV5-1,-,once,TRBJ2-7,CASSLNSATYEQYF,TGCGCCAGCAGCTTGAATAGTGCAACCTACGAGCAGTACTTC
TRBV7-9,TRBD1,-,TRBJ1-3,CASSRDTGTGGNTIYF,TGTGCCAGCAGCCGCGATACCGGGACAGGAGGAAACACCATATATTTT
TRBV9,-,-,TRBJ2-1,CASSVATGGVDNEQFF,TGTGCCAGCAGCGTAGCTACAGGAGGGGTGGACAATGAGCAGTTCTTC
TRBV19,-,-,TRBJ1-1,CASSMGQGSTEAFF,TGTGCCAGTAGTATGGGCCAGGGAAGCACTGAAGCTTTCTTT
TRBV4-1,-,-,TRBJ1-4,CASHLSLGQRNEKLFF,TGCGCCAGCCACCTTAGCCTTGGACAAAGAAATGAAAAACTGTTTTTT
TRBV5-6,-,-,TRBJ2-6,CASSHWSGANVLTF,TGTGCCAGCAGCCACTGGTCTGGGGCCAACGTCCTGACTTTC
TRBV5-1,-,-,TRBJ2-7,CASSLEGGVSYEQYF,TGCGCCAGCAGCTTGGAGGGAGGAGTCTCCTACGAGCAGTACTTC
TRBV19,-,-,TRBJ2-3,CASSIAGVTNTQYF,TGTGCCAGTAGTATAGCGGGAGTCACGAATACGCAGTATTTT
TRBV6-5,TRBD1,-,TRBJ1-4,CASSRNRGQNEKLFF,TGTGCCAGCAGCCGCAACAGGGGGCAGAATGAAAAACTGTTTTTT
TRBV28,-,-,TRBJ1-1,CASSLGQLNTEAFF,TGTGCCAGCAGTTTAGGACAGCTGAACACTGAAGCTTTCTTT
TRBV18,TRBD1,-,TRBJ2-2,CASSRDRTGELFF,TGTGCCAGCTCACGGGACAGAACCGGGGAGCTGTTTTTT
TRBV5-1,TRBD2,-,TRBJ2-1,CASSSGLAGGITYNEQFF,TGCGCCAGCAGCTCGGGACTAGCGGGAGGGATAACCTACAATGAGCAGTTCTTC
TRBV6-5,-,once,TRBJ1-1,CASSSNRALGTEAFF,TGTGCCAGCAGTTCAAACAGGGCATTGGGAACTGAAGCTTTCTTT
TRBV19,-,many,TRBJ2-5,CASRQAGETQYF,TGTGCCAGTAGGCAAGCCGGGGAGACCCAGTACTTC
TRBV27,TRBD2,-,TRBJ2-3,CASSSTGTRKTDTQYF,TGTGCCAGCAGTTCCACTGGGACTAGGAAAACAGATACGCAGTATTTT
TRBV30,-,once,TRBJ1-5,CAWNIPLSVQHF,TGTGCCTGGAATATCCCCTTATCGGTCCAGCATTTT
TRBV6-5,-,-,TRBJ1-2,CASSYAGGGNYGYTF,TGTGCCAGCAGTTACGCGGGAGGGGGTAACTATGGCTACACCTTC
TRBV28,TRBD1,-,TRBJ1-2,CASSPGTGGAGGYTF,TGTGCCAGCAGTCCCGGGACAGGGGGCGCAGGGGGCTACACCTTC
TRBV29-1,TRBD2,-,TRBJ2-1,CSVEGGTSGYNEQFF,TGCAGCGTCGAGGGCGGGACTAGCGGCTACAATGAGCAGTTCTTC
TRBV7-6,TRBD1,few,TRBJ1-6,CASSSGQGHSPLHF,TGTGCCAGCAGCTCCGGACAGGGCCACTCACCCCTCCACTTT
TRBV7-9,TRBD2,once,TRBJ2-2,CASSPLESGANTGELFF,TGTGCCAGCAGCCCCTTGGAGAGCGGGGCGAACACCGGGGAGCTGTTTTTT
TRBV4-1,-,-,TRBJ1-4,CASSQKLGYEKLFF,TGCGCCAGCAGCCAGAAGCTAGGTTACGAAAAACTGTTTTTT
TRBV6-5,-,-,TRBJ1-1,CASSYSRAGRTEAFF,TGTGCCAGCAGTTACTCGAGGGCGGGGCGGACTGAAGCTTTCTTT
TRBV7-2,-,-,TRBJ2-1,CASSLVSSYNEQFF,TGTGCCAGCAGCTTAGTTAGCTCCTACAATGAGCAGTTCTTC
TRBV14,-,-,TRBJ2-1,CASSQVDYYNEQFF,TGTGCCAGCAGCCAAGTGGACTACTACAATGAGCAGTTCTTC
TRBV3-1/TRBV3-2,-,-,TRBJ2-4,CASSHGLAKNIQYF,TGTGCCAGCAGCCACGGACTAGCCAAAAACATTCAGTACTTC
TRBV7-9,TRBD2,-,TRBJ2-4,CASSPSAGEGGIQYF,TGTGCCAGCAGCCCCTCTGCGGGGGAGGGTGGCATTCAGTACTTC
TRBV4-1,TRBD2,-,TRBJ2-1,CASSQMAGGSYNEQFF,TGCGCCAGCAGCCAAATGGCGGGAGGGTCCTACAATGAGCAGTTCTTC
TRBV12-5,-,-,TRBJ1-1,CASGLATTGMNTEAFF,TGTGCTAGTGGTTTGGCTACGACAGGAATGAACACTGAAGCTTTCTTT
TRBV18,TRBD1,-,TRBJ1-2,CASSPITRGRKPNYGYTF,TGTGCCAGCTCACCAATTACGAGGGGGCGAAAACCAAACTATGGCTACACCTTC
TRBV7-9,TRBD1,-,TRBJ1-6,CASRGTGVSPLHF,TGTGCCAGCAGAGGGACAGGGGTTTCACCCCTCCACTTT
TRBV6-2/TRBV6-3,TRBD2,-,TRBJ2-3,CASSYPVGLAGSDTQYF,TGTGCCAGCAGTTACCCGGTGGGACTAGCGGGCTCAGATACGCAGTATTTT
TRBV2,-,-,TRBJ1-3,CASAILSTIYF,TGTGCCAGCGCTATCCTTTCCACCATATATTTT
TRBV6-5,-,-,TRBJ1-2,CASSITAEPIYGYTF,TGTGCCAGCAGTATCACAGCGGAGCCTATCTATGGCTACACCTTC
TRBV28,-,-,TRBJ1-2,CASSVGGTANGYTF,TGTGCCAGCAGCGTTGGAGGGACTGCAAATGGCTACACCTTC
TRBV15,TRBD2,-,TRBJ2-3,CATSRDVSGRGADTQYF,TGTGCCACCAGCAGAGATGTTAGCGGGAGAGGGGCAGATACGCAGTATTTT
TRBV6-5,-,once,TRBJ2-7,CASSRADGYEQYF,TGTGCCAGCAGCCGAGCGGACGGCTACGAGCAGTACTTC
TRBV18,TRBD1,-,TRBJ1-1,CASSPAPQGVTEAFF,TGTGCCAGCTCACCTGCCCCACAGGGGGTTACTGAAGCTTTCTTT
TRBV18,TRBD2,-,TRBJ2-7,CASSPPTSGPRDEQYF,TGTGCCAGCTCACCACCAACTAGCGGACCCAGGGACGAGCAGTACTTC
TRBV7-9,-,once,TRBJ1-1,CASSLPSAGSNTEAFF,TGTGCCAGCAGCTTACCCTCAGCAGGGTCGAACACTGAAGCTTTCTTT
TRBV9,-,-,TRBJ1-3,CASSVAVDSGNTIYF,TGTGCCAGCAGCGTAGCGGTCGACTCTGGAAACACCATATATTTT